This TCR beta chain came from a study of pediatric ulcerative colitis (dated by TCRdb to between 2018 and 2021). About the investigation overall: Pancolitis was present in roughly 7 ulcerative colitis patients and left-sided colitis in two, and histology consistent with ulcerative colitis was found in all of these patients. From under ten newly diagnosed, treatment-naive pediatric ulcerative colitis patients and four non-IBD control children, paired blood and rectal samples were collected. By Pediatric Ulcerative Colitis Activity Index, two patients had mild disease, several had moderate disease and three had acute severe colitis.

Overall study results and their limits: The healthy control group was small, consisting of only four individuals. A couple of patients' blood samples yielded substantially fewer templates for technical reasons and were excluded from blood-rectal overlap analysis. Two rectal CDR3 clonotypes were detected in all ulcerative colitis patients and were not detected in any of the controls. Rectal repertoire features separated controls, mild-moderate and acute severe colitis patients; acute severe colitis showed reduced rectal diversity due to clonal expansions. Significantly higher autologous blood-rectal clonal overlap was found in ulcerative colitis patients than in controls, which suggested increased T cell trafficking to inflamed tissue. Because the repertoires came from total lymphocyte DNA, rare subsets such as regulatory T cells may have patterns that are not reflected.

Through the immunoSEQ TRB Survey service, multiplex V and J primers were used to amplify rearranged CDR3 beta regions from genomic DNA. Survey-level sequencing depth of up to 500,000 reads per sample was used to keep depth equal across samples. Libraries were purified and pooled, and sequencing was performed on Illumina technology. As for the authors' bioinformatics: Productive clonality, sample overlap, pairwise scatters, CDR3 beta length, V/D/J gene usage and productiveness were all assessed with the immunoSEQ online tools. Alongside Shannon and Simpson indices, calculated diversity was computed as the number of unique rearrangements divided by total templates, multiplied by 100. Principal component analysis used the R prcomp function and ggbiplot package on Z-score normalized data. Morisita's index was used to measure clonal overlap between blood and rectum within each subject. The table comes from immuneACCESS by way of TCRdb, which keeps in-frame sequences with V and J called. Part of the clones is missing from these tables; in studies checked, under half for an unresolved V gene and the rest for unknown reasons. V, J and clone size are taken as reported in that table, and D and trimming were inferred from the DNA itself. In this sample the table shows under 45,000 clones, roughly 83% of which occur a single time. The top ten clonotypes cover around 23% of the sample.

The V end loses 0 bases and the J end loses 4 bases, and a stretch of 10 bases separates them. In the germline V gene, CDR1 corresponds to LGHNA and CDR2 to YSLEER. The CDR3 goes from the cysteine to the phenylalanine over 14 residues. Only the CDR3 region is kept as DNA, spanning 42 bases read in frame from base 1. Concerning this clone itself: The target of this receptor is not known. Base qualities are missing; no much larger clone stands one base away.

Before the diagnostic colonoscopy, none of the ulcerative colitis patients had been given any immunosuppressive medication. Blood was sampled at the time of the colonoscopy. The Wizard kit (Promega) was used to extract genomic DNA from the blood and intestinal samples. The specimen was blood. The source of this sequence is a girl aged 5 to 17 with moderate ulcerative colitis. The chain was built from TRBV4-3 and TRBJ2-7, with the D gene not confidently named. The DNA is TGCGCCAGCAGCCAAGAGTCTGGGAATTACGAGCAGTACTTC. Its protein reads: CASSQESGNYEQYF.